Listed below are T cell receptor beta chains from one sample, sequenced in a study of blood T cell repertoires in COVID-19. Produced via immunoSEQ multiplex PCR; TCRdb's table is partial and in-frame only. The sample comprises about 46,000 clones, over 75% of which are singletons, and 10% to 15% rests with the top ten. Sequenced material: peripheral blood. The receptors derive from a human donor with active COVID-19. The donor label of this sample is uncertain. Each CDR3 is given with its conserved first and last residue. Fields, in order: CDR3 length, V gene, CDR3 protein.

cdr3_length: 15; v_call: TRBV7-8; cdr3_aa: CASSFPGQGYNEQFF
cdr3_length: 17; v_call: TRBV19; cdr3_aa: CASSIGPHTGLNYGYTF
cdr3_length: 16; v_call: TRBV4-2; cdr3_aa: CASSQASGSSYNEQFF
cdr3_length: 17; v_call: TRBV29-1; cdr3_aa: CSVIGITSGSSYNEQFF
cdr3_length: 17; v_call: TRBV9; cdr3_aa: CASSLRSVAGGLETQYF
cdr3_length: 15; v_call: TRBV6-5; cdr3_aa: CASGLGAGGGETQYF
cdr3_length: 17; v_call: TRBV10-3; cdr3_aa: CAISESASLYLAYEQYF
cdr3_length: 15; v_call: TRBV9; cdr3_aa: CASSVAGDAHQPQHF
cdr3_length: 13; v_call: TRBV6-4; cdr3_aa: CASSAAPTDTQYF
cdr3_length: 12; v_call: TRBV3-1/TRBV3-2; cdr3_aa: CASGGGLETQYF
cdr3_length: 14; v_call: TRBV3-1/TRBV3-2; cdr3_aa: CASSPTGQYDGYTF
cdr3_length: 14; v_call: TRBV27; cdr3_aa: CASSLIGGNYGYTF
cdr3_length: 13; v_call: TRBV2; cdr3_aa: CASGWDSAYEQYF
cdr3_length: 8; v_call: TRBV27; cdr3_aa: CALQEQYF
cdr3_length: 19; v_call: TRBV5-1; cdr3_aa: CASSRNPGQLYDLNYGYTF
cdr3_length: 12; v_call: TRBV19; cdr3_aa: CASRGLAGPNYF
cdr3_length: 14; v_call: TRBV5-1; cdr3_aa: CASSLWTGNQPQHF
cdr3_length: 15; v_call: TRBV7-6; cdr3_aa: CASSGWDGGTDGYTF
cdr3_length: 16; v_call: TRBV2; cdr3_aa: CASSQQGPGSNQPQHF
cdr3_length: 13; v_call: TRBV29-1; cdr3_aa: CSVEETDGNTIYF
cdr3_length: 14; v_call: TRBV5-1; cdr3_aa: CASARGQTNEKLFF
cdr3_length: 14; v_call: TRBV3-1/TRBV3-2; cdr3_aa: CASSKSGGAGEQFF
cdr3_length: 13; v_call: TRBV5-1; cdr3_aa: CASRRTASDTQYF
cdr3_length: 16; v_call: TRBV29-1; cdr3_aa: CSVPALTGSYNYGYTF
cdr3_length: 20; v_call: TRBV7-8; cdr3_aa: CASSSIGLTWSPGGQETQYF
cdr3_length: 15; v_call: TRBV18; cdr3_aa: CASSERGQGAAEAFF
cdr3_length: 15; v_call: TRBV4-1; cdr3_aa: CASSLLAGGGDTQYF
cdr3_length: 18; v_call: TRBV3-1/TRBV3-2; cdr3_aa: CASSQAWPGQGAYNEQFF
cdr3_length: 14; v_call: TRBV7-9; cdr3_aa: CASSSRTDEQPQHF
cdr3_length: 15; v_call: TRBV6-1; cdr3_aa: CASSDRGLLSYEQYF
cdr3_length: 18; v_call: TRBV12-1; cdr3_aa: CASPKCEVAGKRYNEQFF
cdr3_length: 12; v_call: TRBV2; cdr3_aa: CASIGEPYEQYF
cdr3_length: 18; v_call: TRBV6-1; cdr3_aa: CASSEAGARGSGANVLTF
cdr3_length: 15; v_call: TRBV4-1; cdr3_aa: CASSQGHLRTHTQYF
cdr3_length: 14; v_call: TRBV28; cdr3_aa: CASTLGAGTDTQYF
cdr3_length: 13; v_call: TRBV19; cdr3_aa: CASSTGINQPQHF